One and the same sample provided the 21 T cell receptor beta chains below, sequenced in a study of T cells in Graves' hyperthyroidism and ophthalmopathy. Amplified TCR beta CDR3 regions derived from RNA transcripts. First-round RT-PCR targeting the TCR CDR3 was performed with the HTBI primer set. TCRdb passed the multiplex PCR reads through MiXCR, listing each CDR3 protein once. The table records nearly 110,000 distinct CDR3 sequences, about 17% of them present only once. The specimen was blood. Receptors were obtained from a woman in her forties or fifties with Graves' hyperthyroidism.

This clonotype has a count of ten or more. This sequence joins TRBV20-1 and TRBJ2-5, with a weak D call TRBD2 (7 bases). V was pared by 0 bases and J by 4 bases, with 21 bases between. The CDR3 has 17 residues. In germline, CDR1 is DFQATT, CDR2 SNEGSKA (reference sequence). The CDR3 DNA reads as TGCAGTGCTAGAGATTCTGATGGGGCGGGGGCAGGAGAGACCCAGTACTTC. It translates to CSARDSDGAGAGETQYF.

This clonotype was counted at least ten times. CDR3 protein: CASWGGTNEKLFF. The DNA for the CDR3 is TGTGCCAGCTGGGGAGGAACTAATGAAAAACTGTTTTTT. The genes are TRBV28 and TRBJ1-4; D not certain. V was trimmed by 8 bases and J by 1 base, leaving 8 bases between them. CDR1 MDHEN and CDR2 SYDVKM come from the germline V gene. The length of the CDR3 is 13 residues.

This clonotype came up many times. The chain joins TRBV5-4 to TRBJ2-1, with no clear D. This CDR3 has 12 amino acids. Germline CDR1 and CDR2: SGHNT and YYREEE (reference sequence). V was clipped by 1 base and J by 7 bases, with 6 bases between them. CDR3 amino acids: CASSLKWNEQFF. For the CDR3, the DNA is TGTGCCAGCAGCTTGAAGTGGAATGAGCAGTTCTTC.

For this clonotype: This may arise from a read error, as a much more abundant clone is one base away. This chain connects TRBV28 to TRBJ2-1, with 9 bases matching TRBD2. CDR1 MDHEN and CDR2 SYDVKM come from the germline V gene. V shed 3 bases, J shed 6 bases, and the junction held 6 bases outside the gene matches. This CDR3 is built from 15 residues. The CDR3 loop reads CASSFGASGTNEQFF. CDR3 bases: TGTGCCAGCAGTTTTGGCGCTAGCGGGACCAATGAGCAGTTCTTC.

The sample holds many counts of this clonotype. The V gene is TRBV6-1, the J gene TRBJ2-7; tentative D call: TRBD2 (5 bases). The V end lost 7 bases, the J end lost 7 bases, and 23 bases lay between the germline ends. This CDR3 contains 15 residues. In germline, CDR1 is MNHNS, CDR2 SASEGT. CDR3 amino acids: CASTPHLAALGEQYV. In DNA form, the CDR3 reads TGTGCCAGCACCCCCCACCTAGCTGCCTTAGGGGAGCAGTACGTC.

In its sample, this clonotype was seen many times. The CDR3 region is CATTTSGDYEQYF. The CDR3, as DNA: TGTGCCACCACGACTAGCGGGGACTACGAGCAGTACTTC. V is TRBV6-1 and J is TRBJ2-7, with TRBD2 matching over 11 bases. The CDR3 is 13 amino acids. Germline lookup yields CDR1 MNHNS and CDR2 SASEGT. Germline trimming cut 10 bases from V and 3 bases from J; bases unmatched to any gene: 5.

This clonotype was seen many times. The rearrangement links TRBV28 to TRBJ2-7; TRBD2 matches at 7 bases. Germline CDR1 is MDHEN and CDR2 is SYDVKM. V lost 3 bases to trimming and J lost 0 bases; unmatched junction nucleotides: 14. CDR3 length: 18 residues. In DNA form, the CDR3 reads TGTGCCAGCAGTTTTTCAGGTGTAGGGAGGGGTAACTCCTACGAGCAGTACTTC. Protein: CASSFSGVGRGNSYEQYF.

The chain combines TRBV7-2 with TRBJ1-1; no clear D gene. The CDR3 extends over 14 amino acids. Germline lookup yields CDR1 SGHTA and CDR2 FQGNSA. V was pared by 2 bases and J by 5 bases, with 12 bases between. The CDR3 DNA follows: TGTGCCAGCAGCTTATCTGGGAGTGAAACTGAAGCTTTCTTT. This gives the protein CASSLSGSETEAFF.

This clonotype was detected ten times or more. The chain uses TRBV5-1 and TRBJ2-5; the D gene is possibly TRBD2 (6 bases). This CDR3 region has 14 residues. V lost 5 bases, J lost 5 bases, and 16 bases lay in between. Germline-derived CDR1 and CDR2 are SGHRS and YFSETQ. CDR3 protein: CASRSPGVGETQYF. In nucleotides, the CDR3 is TGCGCCAGCAGATCCCCGGGGGTCGGGGAGACCCAGTACTTC. The entire variable domain, with the rest obtained from reference TRBV5-1 and TRBJ2-5, is as follows: KAGVTQTPRYLIKTRGQQVTLSCSPISGHRSVSWYQQTPGQGLQFLFEYFSETQRNKGNFPGRFSGRQFSNSRSEMNVSTLELGDSALYLCASRSPGVGETQYFGPGTRLLVL.

This clonotype occurred many times. The CDR3 reads CASSTAGGFDNEQFF. The CDR3 region has the DNA TGTGCCAGCAGTACAGCGGGAGGGTTCGACAATGAGCAGTTCTTC. V is TRBV28 and J is TRBJ2-1; 10 nucleotides match TRBD2. The CDR3 has 15 residues. V lost 5 bases to trimming and J lost 5 bases; unmatched junction nucleotides: 6. The germline gives CDR1 MDHEN, CDR2 SYDVKM. Together with reference TRBV28 and TRBJ2-1, the CDR3 gives the full variable domain: DVKVTQSSRYLVKRTGEKVFLECVQDMDHENMFWYRQDPGLGLRLIYFSYDVKMKEKGDIPEGYSVSREKKERFSLILESASTNQTSMYLCASSTAGGFDNEQFFGPGTRLTVL.

This clonotype was detected many times. J is TRBJ1-4 and V is TRBV20-1; D unclear. Deletions cut 2 bases from V and 8 bases from J, with 12 bases between. Germline loops: CDR1 DFQATT, CDR2 SNEGSKA (reference sequence). The CDR3 is made up of 13 amino acids. CDR3 sequence: CSARSSPGEKLFF. CDR3 nucleotide sequence: TGCAGTGCTAGATCCAGCCCGGGGGAAAAACTGTTTTTT.

This clonotype showed up many times. The V and J genes are TRBV18 and TRBJ2-4; D not resolved. Germline CDR1 KGHSH, CDR2 LQKENI. V lost 3 bases and J 0 bases, leaving 6 bases between the germline ends. This CDR3 region has 14 residues. CDR3 sequence: CASSPELAKNIQYF. CDR3 bases: TGTGCCAGCTCACCCGAGCTAGCCAAAAACATTCAGTACTTC.

In its sample, this clonotype was seen many times. The chain links TRBV12-3 or TRBV12-4 to TRBJ2-5, with TRBD2 matching over 7 bases. The CDR3 is 19 amino acids. The junction had 20 bases not matched to a gene; V was cut back by 2 bases and J by 5 bases. The CDR3 DNA reads as TGTGCCAGCAGTTTAAACCCTGGGGTAGCGGGCCCCGGAAGGGAGACCCAGTACTTC. Protein: CASSLNPGVAGPGRETQYF.

This clonotype has ten or more counts. A much larger clone lies one base from this, so it may be a read error. The gene calls are TRBV20-1 and TRBJ1-4, with 10 positions matching TRBD1. V gave up 6 bases and J gave up 7 bases; unmatched junction bases: 8. The CDR3 runs to 14 residues. The germline V gene encodes CDR1 DFQATT and CDR2 SNEGSKA (reference sequence). In DNA form, the CDR3 reads TGCAGTGCCTATCCTGGGGACAGGGGTGAAAAACTGTTTTTT. It yields the protein CSAYPGDRGEKLFF.

This clonotype appeared many times. The DNA is omitted, as the CDR3 cannot be located on it reliably, and the CDR3 follows TCRdb's listing. This chain links TRBV30 with TRBJ2-6; the table gives TRBD2 as D, unverified against the DNA. Germline V gene sequence: CDR1 GTSNPN, CDR2 SVGIG (reference sequence). The CDR3 contains 15 residues when both ends are counted. The CDR3 loop is CAWSYGTFGANVLTF.

This clonotype appeared many times. The CDR3 is CASSLQGESPRRGEQYF. DNA of the CDR3: TGTGCCAGCAGCTTGCAGGGGGAATCCCCCCGGCGGGGCGAGCAGTACTTC. The chain is built from TRBV7-2 and TRBJ2-7, with a tentative D call TRBD1 (7 bases). Trimming pared 3 bases from V and 6 bases from J, leaving 24 bases between. CDR1 is SGHTA, CDR2 FQGNSA, per germline. The CDR3 loop spans 17 amino acids. Full variable domain (remainder filled in from reference TRBV7-2 and TRBJ2-7): GAGVSQSPSNKVTEKGKDVELRCDPISGHTALYWYRQSLGQGLEFLIYFQGNSAPDKSGLPSDRFSAERTGGSVSTLTIQRTQQEDSAVYLCASSLQGESPRRGEQYFGPGTRLTVT.

Many counts were recorded for this clonotype. The rearrangement uses TRBV13 and TRBJ2-4; perhaps D is TRBD1 or TRBD2 (5 bases each). Trimming removed 3 bases at V and 2 bases at J, with 14 bases between. Germline assignment: CDR1 PRHDT and CDR2 FYEKMQ (reference sequence). The CDR3 sequence is 16 residues long. The CDR3 spells CASSLRGDPSKNIQYF. In DNA, the CDR3 is TGTGCCAGCAGCTTGAGAGGGGACCCCTCCAAAAACATTCAGTACTTC. Full variable domain (missing parts from reference TRBV13 and TRBJ2-4): AAGVIQSPRHLIKEKRETATLKCYPIPRHDTVYWYQQGPGQDPQFLISFYEKMQSDKGSIPDRFSAQQFSDYHSELNMSSLELGDSALYFCASSLRGDPSKNIQYFGAGTRLSVL.

This clonotype was detected ten times or more. This chain connects TRBV7-9 to TRBJ1-5, with D unresolved. CDR1 SEHNR and CDR2 FQNEAQ come from the germline V gene (reference sequence). The CDR3 is made up of 15 amino acids. Trimming cost V 0 bases and J 4 bases, with 10 bases left between them. The CDR3 DNA is TGTGCCAGCAGCTTAGCCCAAGGACCAAATCAGCCCCAGCATTTT. As protein: CASSLAQGPNQPQHF.

This clonotype was recorded many times. The J gene is TRBJ2-3, the V gene TRBV3-1, with 9 nucleotides matching TRBD2. Germline lookup yields CDR1 LGHDT and CDR2 YNNKEL (reference sequence). Trimming took 3 bases from V and 6 from J; bases not matched to a gene: 13. The CDR3 sequence is 17 residues long. CDR3 residues: CASSQPGLATSRDTQYF. CDR3 DNA sequence: TGTGCCAGCAGCCAGCCCGGACTAGCGACCTCCCGGGATACGCAGTATTTT.

This clonotype has a single count. This chain joins TRBV7-9 and TRBJ2-7; D may be TRBD2 (5 bases). The CDR3 length is 15 residues. V was clipped by 2 bases and J by 0 bases, with 11 bases between them. Germline lookup yields CDR1 SEHNR and CDR2 FQNEAQ (reference sequence). CDR3 nucleotide sequence: TGTGCCAGCAGCTTATCCAGCGCGGGCTCCTACGAGCAGTACTTC. Residues: CASSLSSAGSYEQYF.

This clonotype was detected ten times or more. J is TRBJ2-6 and V is TRBV12-3 or TRBV12-4; D possibly corresponds to TRBD1 (5 bases). The V end was cut by 6 bases, the J end by 0 bases, with 6 bases between. This CDR3 comprises 14 residues. The CDR3 sequence is CASRDSSGANVLTF. CDR3 coding DNA: TGTGCCAGCAGAGACAGCTCTGGGGCCAACGTCCTGACTTTC.